This is a list of T cell receptor beta chains from one sample in a study of T cell responses to AZD1222 COVID-19 vaccine. Measured with immunoSEQ multiplex PCR; TCRdb has only the in-frame clones, and not every one. The sample gives 85,000 to 100,000 clones, 78% of which show up once; about 21% is in the top ten. The sequencing here drew on peripheral blood, taken on day 0 of AZD1222 vaccination. The receptors shown here come from an adult in good health. The CDR3 runs from the conserved cysteine through the conserved F or W. Fields, in order: V gene, D gene, clone size, J gene, CDR3 protein, CDR3 DNA. D genes are given only for firm matches. Clone sizes are given selectively: once, few, many, or a class where the clone is expanded.

TRBV28	.	.	TRBJ2-7	CASSSTNTVSYEQYF	TGTGCCAGCAGTTCGACAAACACAGTGTCCTACGAGCAGTACTTC
TRBV25-1	.	.	TRBJ1-5	CASSPTQGSYSNQPQHF	TGTGCCAGCAGTCCAACACAGGGTTCATATAGCAATCAGCCCCAGCATTTT
TRBV4-3	TRBD2	.	TRBJ2-2	CASSQDYGTNFGELFF	TGCGCCAGCAGCCAAGATTATGGGACTAATTTCGGGGAGCTGTTTTTT
TRBV4-1	TRBD1	.	TRBJ2-7	CASSQDLRQGAREQYF	TGCGCCAGCAGCCAAGACCTTCGACAGGGGGCGCGGGAGCAGTACTTC
TRBV7-2	.	.	TRBJ2-5	CASSLFSRSQETQYF	TGTGCCAGCAGCTTGTTTAGCCGGTCCCAAGAGACCCAGTACTTC
TRBV27	.	medium-sized	TRBJ1-2	CASLSGDYGYTF	TGTGCCAGTCTCTCGGGGGACTATGGCTACACCTTC
TRBV4-1	.	.	TRBJ2-1	CASSQVILMSSYNEQFF	TGCGCCAGCAGCCAAGTTATCCTGATGAGCTCCTACAATGAGCAGTTCTTC
TRBV24-1	.	.	TRBJ2-1	CATSDSRAGSGSSYNEQFF	TGTGCCACCAGTGATTCGAGGGCGGGTAGCGGAAGCTCCTACAATGAGCAGTTCTTC
TRBV28	.	.	TRBJ1-5	CASSLYRQLFNQPQHF	TGTGCCAGCAGTTTATATAGACAGTTGTTCAATCAGCCCCAGCATTTT
TRBV30	.	.	TRBJ2-5	CAWSPEGETQYF	TGTGCCTGGAGTCCAGAGGGAGAGACCCAGTACTTC
TRBV5-5	.	.	TRBJ2-5	CASIPHPGETQYF	TGTGCCAGTATCCCCCACCCGGGGGAGACCCAGTACTTC
TRBV7-2	TRBD1	.	TRBJ2-5	CASRTGGAGETQYF	TGTGCCAGCAGGACAGGGGGCGCCGGGGAGACCCAGTACTTC
TRBV4-3	.	.	TRBJ1-5	CASSQDWGQPQHF	TGCGCCAGCAGCCAAGATTGGGGCCAGCCCCAGCATTTT
TRBV7-9	.	once	TRBJ1-1	CASSPQREGDTEAFF	TGTGCCAGCAGCCCTCAGAGGGAGGGAGACACTGAAGCTTTCTTT
TRBV7-9	.	.	TRBJ2-2	CASSTGLSGAGELFF	TGTGCCAGCAGCACCGGGCTTTCGGGGGCCGGGGAGCTGTTTTTT
TRBV5-1	TRBD1	.	TRBJ1-2	CASSPGQATNYGYTF	TGCGCCAGCAGCCCCGGACAGGCCACTAACTATGGCTACACCTTC
TRBV5-1	.	.	TRBJ2-1	CASSLRETGTDEQFF	TGCGCCAGCAGCTTGAGGGAGACCGGTACCGATGAGCAGTTCTTC
TRBV7-2	.	.	TRBJ2-7	CASSQDLLAYEQYF	TGTGCCAGCAGCCAGGACCTGCTGGCGTACGAGCAGTACTTC
TRBV7-2	.	.	TRBJ2-5	CASTKNQQETQYF	TGTGCCAGCACCAAGAATCAGCAAGAGACCCAGTACTTC
TRBV4-2	TRBD2	.	TRBJ2-1	CASSQGAAGASNEQFF	TGTGCCAGCAGCCAAGGGGCTGCGGGAGCCTCCAATGAGCAGTTCTTC
TRBV19	.	few	TRBJ2-1	CASSTRDLTISREQFF	TGTGCCAGTAGTACCCGGGACTTAACGATCTCCAGAGAGCAGTTCTTC
TRBV27	TRBD1	.	TRBJ2-1	CASSFSRDRVDEQFF	TGTGCCAGCAGTTTCTCGAGGGACAGGGTGGATGAGCAGTTCTTC
TRBV24-1	TRBD2	.	TRBJ2-1	CATSVPSGEAYNEQFF	TGTGCCACCAGTGTACCTAGCGGGGAAGCCTACAATGAGCAGTTCTTC
TRBV7-2	TRBD2	.	TRBJ2-1	CASSLQLAGGEQFF	TGTGCCAGCAGCTTACAACTAGCGGGAGGGGAGCAGTTCTTC
TRBV10-1	.	.	TRBJ2-1	CASSRDYNEQFF	TGCGCCAGCAGTCGGGACTACAATGAGCAGTTCTTC
TRBV7-6	.	.	TRBJ1-1	CASSLGWSRQGRKNTEAFF	TGTGCCAGCAGCTTAGGTTGGTCAAGGCAGGGTAGGAAGAACACTGAAGCTTTCTTT
TRBV7-2	.	once	TRBJ1-5	CASSQGSNQPQHF	TGTGCCAGCAGCCAGGGGAGCAATCAGCCCCAGCATTTT
TRBV29-1	.	.	TRBJ2-7	CSVQGGGVYEQYF	TGCAGCGTTCAAGGGGGGGGCGTCTACGAGCAGTACTTC
TRBV18	.	.	TRBJ1-4	CASSPGGRWDEKLFF	TGTGCCAGCTCACCGGGGGGACGTTGGGATGAAAAACTGTTTTTT
TRBV29-1	.	.	TRBJ1-1	CSVLDHKNTEAFF	TGCAGCGTCCTCGACCATAAGAACACTGAAGCTTTCTTT
TRBV2	.	.	TRBJ1-1	CATEGTGNTEAFF	TGTGCCACCGAAGGGACGGGGAACACTGAAGCTTTCTTT
TRBV21-1	.	.	TRBJ1-4	CASSKEGQDPGGVEKLFF	TGTGCCAGCAGCAAAGAAGGCCAGGATCCAGGTGGAGTTGAAAAACTGTTTTTT
TRBV7-8	TRBD1	.	TRBJ1-2	CASSRDRGDYGYTF	TGTGCCAGCAGCCGTGACAGGGGAGACTATGGCTACACCTTC
TRBV14	.	many	TRBJ2-2	CASSKNRVPGELFF	TGTGCCAGCAGCAAAAACAGGGTACCCGGGGAGCTGTTTTTT
TRBV6-5	TRBD1	few	TRBJ1-5	CASSQQGDQPQHF	TGTGCCAGCAGTCAGCAGGGGGATCAGCCCCAGCATTTT
TRBV27	.	many	TRBJ2-1	CASSLLTVHNEQFF	TGTGCCAGCAGCCTATTGACAGTCCACAATGAGCAGTTCTTC
TRBV6-5	.	.	TRBJ2-1	CASGRSQSSYNEQFF	TGTGCCAGCGGGAGGTCCCAAAGCTCCTACAATGAGCAGTTCTTC
TRBV19	.	.	TRBJ2-7	CASSIVGREIDEQYF	TGTGCCAGTAGTATAGTCGGCAGGGAGATCGACGAGCAGTACTTC
TRBV7-2	.	few	TRBJ2-1	CASSLTIEQFF	TGTGCCAGCAGCTTAACGATTGAGCAGTTCTTC
TRBV23-1	.	.	TRBJ1-4	CASSQSGRAANRPSTNEKLFF	TGCGCCAGCAGTCAATCGGGGAGGGCGGCAAACCGACCCTCAACTAATGAAAAACTGTTTTTT
TRBV6-2/TRBV6-3	.	few	TRBJ2-2	CASSSNTGELFF	TGTGCCAGCAGTAGTAACACCGGGGAGCTGTTTTTT
TRBV28	TRBD2	.	TRBJ2-3	CASTSGAGVGTDTQYF	TGTGCCAGCACCTCTGGGGCGGGAGTTGGCACAGATACGCAGTATTTT
TRBV25-1	.	.	TRBJ2-1	CASSVGGLYNEQFF	TGTGCCAGCAGTGTCGGGGGGCTCTACAATGAGCAGTTCTTC
TRBV19	.	.	TRBJ1-4	CASSPTSVATNEKLFF	TGTGCCAGTAGTCCTACCTCAGTTGCAACTAATGAAAAACTGTTTTTT
TRBV5-1	TRBD2	.	TRBJ2-5	CASTLSGSGGETQYF	TGCGCCAGCACCTTGAGCGGGAGTGGGGGTGAGACCCAGTACTTC
TRBV4-1	.	.	TRBJ1-3	CASSPNPLGVAGNTIYF	TGCGCCAGCAGCCCTAATCCCCTGGGGGTAGCTGGAAACACCATATATTTT
TRBV7-2	TRBD1	.	TRBJ1-2	CASSYGQGASNGYTF	TGTGCCAGCAGCTACGGACAGGGGGCAAGTAATGGCTACACCTTC
TRBV4-3	.	few	TRBJ1-4	CASSQDLGGAVTNEKLFF	TGCGCCAGCAGCCAAGATCTTGGGGGGGCGGTAACTAATGAAAAACTGTTTTTT
TRBV15	TRBD2	once	TRBJ2-3	CATSGGLAVDTQYF	TGTGCCACCAGCGGGGGACTAGCGGTAGATACGCAGTATTTT
TRBV4-2	TRBD1	.	TRBJ1-5	CASSQAGGGQPQHF	TGTGCCAGCAGCCAGGCAGGGGGCGGTCAGCCCCAGCATTTT
TRBV4-2	.	.	TRBJ2-1	CASSQARAVGNEQFF	TGTGCCAGCAGCCAAGCCAGGGCGGTGGGCAATGAGCAGTTCTTC